This T cell receptor (beta chain) was profiled in a study of beta chain features in type 1 diabetes. For the study at large: Regarding age, gender and cell yields, patients proved similar to healthy donors. Overall study findings and caveats: Naive, central memory and regulatory TCRB repertoires appeared more similar among patients than healthy donors. People with Type 1 diabetes carried modestly yet significantly shorter TCRB CDR3s in all four CD4+ subsets.

Markers CD45RO/CCR7/CD25/CD127/CD95/CD27 served to sort CD4+ naive, central memory, regulatory and stem cell-like memory cells. This clone was seen a handful of times. Its target is not known. Per germline, CDR1 SGHRS and CDR2 YFSETQ. V lost 0 bases to trimming and J lost 1 base; unmatched junction nucleotides: 4. The CDR3 extends over 15 amino acids. TCRB transcripts that were expressed got sequenced, as all of the isolated RNA had been reverse transcribed. This table comes from immunoSEQ multiplex PCR, and its TCRdb copy is limited to in-frame clones, with some not included. The sample shows about 240,000 clones, roughly 30% of them seen only once.

The TCR originated in a man aged 25-45 years in good health. The sequencing input was central memory CD4+ T cells from blood. The chain couples TRBV5-1 to TRBJ2-7; TRBD2 agrees at 7 bases. The CDR3 region has the DNA TGCGCCAGCAGCTTGGAGGGGAGGGCGTCCTACGAGCAGTACTTC. Amino acid sequence: CASSLEGRASYEQYF.